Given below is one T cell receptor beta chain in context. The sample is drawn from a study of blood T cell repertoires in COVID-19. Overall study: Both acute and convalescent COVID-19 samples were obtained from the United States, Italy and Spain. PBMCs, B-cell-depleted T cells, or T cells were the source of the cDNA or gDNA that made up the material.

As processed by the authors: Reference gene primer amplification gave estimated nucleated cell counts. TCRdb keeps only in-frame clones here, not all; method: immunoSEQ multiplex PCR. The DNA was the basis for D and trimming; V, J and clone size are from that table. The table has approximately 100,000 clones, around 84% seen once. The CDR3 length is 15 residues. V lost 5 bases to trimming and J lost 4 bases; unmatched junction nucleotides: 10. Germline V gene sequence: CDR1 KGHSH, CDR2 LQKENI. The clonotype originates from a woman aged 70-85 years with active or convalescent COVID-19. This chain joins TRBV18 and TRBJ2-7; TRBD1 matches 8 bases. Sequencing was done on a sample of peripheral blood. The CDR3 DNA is TGTGCCAGCTCAACAACACCGGGACAGGAGTACGAGCAGTACTTC. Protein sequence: CASSTTPGQEYEQYF.